Detailed here is one T cell receptor beta chain. Its antigen is not known. One end of the junction fails to match germline, which may point to a read error. This record belongs to a study of tumor-infiltrating lymphocytes in primary liver carcinoma. Study-level findings and limits: Tumor-adjacent and tumor-blood pairs shared less of their repertoires than tumor region pairs shared. Only around 7.5-25% of top clones occurred in all five tumor regions.

From roughly 470 ng total RNA, TCR beta cDNA was generated with a primer in the constant region. It was through three nested multiplex PCR rounds of slightly modified ARM-PCR that TCR beta libraries arose. TCRdb processed the multiplex PCR reads anew with MiXCR; each CDR3 protein has one entry. The table has 99,000 or so distinct CDR3 sequences, 80% to 85% seen once. Co-extraction yielded RNA and DNA from 20-30 mg of unsorted bulk tissue. Sampling was performed at five separate regions of each tumor. The sequence was collected from a man aged 35 to 55 with primary liver carcinoma and hepatitis B virus infection. Sequencing was carried out using liver tumor tissue from sampling region 3. Subset specified: tumor region T3, left-lateral pole.

The CDR3 bases are TGTGCCAGCAGTTACTCGACTAGCACCTACGAGCAATACTTC. Protein product: CASSYSTSTYEQYF. This chain joins TRBV6-2 or TRBV6-3 and TRBJ2-7; 7 bases map to TRBD2. This CDR3 spans 14 amino acids. Germline CDR1 MNHEY, CDR2 SVGEGT.